This passage covers 27 T cell receptor beta chains from one sample sequenced in a study of response to subunit inactivated influenza vaccine. In TCRdb, the RT-PCR reads were re-called with MiXCR into one record per CDR3 protein. Of 300,000 to 350,000 distinct CDR3 sequences in the sample, just over 20% were seen once. The sequencing here drew on PBMCs from blood, taken approximately 20 months after vaccination. The receptors shown here come from a man aged 50 to 75 who received an inactivated influenza vaccine.

This clonotype occurred a few times. This chain connects TRBV14 to TRBJ2-7; 9 nucleotides align to TRBD1. The V segment lost 6 bases and the J segment 2 bases; nucleotides outside the gene matches: 5. The CDR3 length is 14 residues. CDR1 is SGHDN, CDR2 FVKESK, per germline. As DNA, the CDR3 is TGTGCCAGCAGTTTCTGGACAGGGGCCTACGAGCAGTACTTC. It codes for CASSFWTGAYEQYF.

As concerns this clonotype: This sequence may be a read error, since a much larger clone differs from it by one base. V and J are TRBV5-1 and TRBJ1-6, with D possibly TRBD1 on 5 matching bases. The CDR3 consists of 16 residues. V was cut by 0 bases and J by 9 bases, with 16 bases left in between. Germline lookup yields CDR1 SGHRS and CDR2 YFSETQ. The CDR3 nucleotides read TGCGCCAGCAGCTTGGCCAGGACACTGAGTGGTTCACCCCTCCACTTT. Protein sequence: CASSLARTLSGSPLHF. The whole variable domain, remainder taken from reference TRBV5-1 and TRBJ1-6, is KAGVTQTPRYLIKTRGQQVTLSCSPISGHRSVSWYQQTPGQGLQFLFEYFSETQRNKGNFPGRFSGRQFSNSRSEMNVSTLELGDSALYLCASSLARTLSGSPLHFGNGTRLTVT.

This clonotype occurred many times. V usage is TRBV29-1 and J usage is TRBJ1-1; D perhaps matches TRBD1 (5 bases). Per the germline V gene, CDR1 is SQVTM and CDR2 is ANQGSEA. The CDR3 runs 15 residues. With 5 bases removed from V and 6 bases from J, the gap between germline ends came to 22 bases. The CDR3 region has the DNA TGCAGCGTTTCCGCCTTCCGGGACCGTCGACCTGAAGCTTTCTTT. Amino acid sequence: CSVSAFRDRRPEAFF.

This clonotype was seen many times. V and J are TRBV4-3 and TRBJ1-5, with D maybe TRBD1 (5 bases). This CDR3 is built from 14 residues. The V and J ends lost 1 base and 6 bases respectively, with 10 bases between them. Germline CDR1 LGHNA, CDR2 YSLEER. CDR3 in amino acids: CASSQGFQGQPQHF. The CDR3 nucleotides are TGCGCCAGCAGCCAAGGTTTTCAGGGTCAGCCCCAGCATTTT.

V is TRBV29-1 and J is TRBJ2-7; 7 bases agree with TRBD2. CDR1 and CDR2 (germline): SQVTM, ANQGSEA. J gave up 0 bases and V 0 bases, and 5 bases lay outside the gene matches. The CDR3 is 15 residues long. CDR3 in DNA: TGCAGCGTTGAAGATCGAAGGACTAGCTCCTACGAGCAGTACTTC. Its protein product is CSVEDRRTSSYEQYF.

The J gene is TRBJ2-2, the V gene TRBV3-1; D is undetermined. This CDR3 is 14 amino acids long. V lost 4 bases to trimming and J lost 4 bases, with 10 bases between them. Per germline, CDR1 LGHDT and CDR2 YNNKEL (reference sequence). Here the CDR3 reads CASSLRTGTGELFF. The CDR3 DNA is TGTGCCAGCAGCCTGAGAACGGGCACCGGGGAGCTGTTTTTT.

This clonotype appeared a few times. The genes are TRBV19 and TRBJ1-5; D not resolved. V was clipped by 3 bases and J by 2 bases, with 14 bases between them. Germline CDR1 is LNHDA and CDR2 is SQIVND (reference sequence). The CDR3 is 16 amino acids. The chain's CDR3 is CASSIFEAVGNQPQHF. CDR3 sequence (DNA): TGTGCCAGTAGTATCTTCGAGGCCGTCGGCAATCAGCCCCAGCATTTT.

The chain joins TRBV12-3 or TRBV12-4 to TRBJ2-7; unclear D gene. CDR3 length: 14 amino acids. Between the trimmed V and J ends, which lost 7 bases and 3 bases, there was a span of 16 bases. In DNA, the CDR3 is TGTGCCAGCAAGACCGACAACTGGAACTACGAGCAGTACTTC. It specifies CASKTDNWNYEQYF.

This clonotype has only a few counts. This rearrangement joins TRBV9 to TRBJ1-1; a weak D match, TRBD1 (6 bases). Germline CDR1 and CDR2: SGDLS and YYNGEE. The CDR3 loop spans 15 amino acids. Deletions cut 3 bases from V and 2 bases from J, with 14 bases between. The CDR3 region has the DNA TGTGCCAGCAGCGCCGGAGGGGGATCCAACACTGAAGCTTTCTTT. Its translation: CASSAGGGSNTEAFF.

This clonotype was picked up a small number of times. This sequence joins TRBV7-8 and TRBJ1-5; 7 positions agree with TRBD1. CDR3 length equals 16 residues. Germline V gene sequence: CDR1 SGHVS, CDR2 FQNEAQ. The junction had 9 bases not matched to a gene; V was cut back by 5 bases and J by 2 bases. CDR3 in DNA: TGTGCCAGCAGCCCCGACAGGGTTCTTCGCAATCAGCCCCAGCATTTT. Translating gives CASSPDRVLRNQPQHF.

The CDR3: CASTQARGVSSYEQYF. CDR3 nucleotide sequence: TGTGCCAGCACCCAAGCCAGGGGGGTGAGCTCCTACGAGCAGTACTTC. V usage is TRBV9 and J usage is TRBJ2-7; a possible D gene is TRBD1 (7 bases). This CDR3 spans 16 amino acids. V lost 6 bases, J lost 0 bases, and 19 bases lay in between. The germline CDR1 and CDR2 sequences are SGDLS and YYNGEE.

In its sample, this clonotype was seen many times. The chain carries TRBV5-1 and TRBJ2-5, with D perhaps TRBD2 (5 bases). The CDR3 has 13 amino acids. Germline V gives CDR1 SGHRS, CDR2 YFSETQ. The ends were cut back, 5 bases at V and 0 bases at J, with 8 bases in the middle. The CDR3 DNA reads TGCGCCAGCAGACCGGGGAACCAAGAGACCCAGTACTTC. This translates into CASRPGNQETQYF.

This clonotype occurred many times. The chain joins TRBV5-1 to TRBJ1-2; D is unresolved. V lost 0 bases and J lost 5, with 8 bases in between. Germline-derived CDR1 and CDR2 are SGHRS and YFSETQ. The CDR3 loop spans 13 amino acids. CDR3 amino acids: CASSLGDGYGYTF. The CDR3, as DNA: TGCGCCAGCAGCTTGGGCGACGGATATGGCTACACCTTC.

The CDR3 sequence: CASSLAPGSKAFF. The CDR3 DNA sequence: TGCGCCAGCAGCTTGGCCCCAGGTTCGAAAGCTTTCTTT. V usage is TRBV5-1 and J usage is TRBJ1-1; D gene unclear. Germline V lookup: CDR1 SGHRS, CDR2 YFSETQ. The V end lost 0 bases, the J end lost 9 bases, and 12 bases lay between the germline ends. This CDR3 has 13 residues.

The table lists this clonotype with many counts. V is TRBV20-1 and J is TRBJ1-1; TRBD1 is a possible D gene (6 bases). V was clipped by 6 bases and J by 5 bases, with 13 bases between them. The germline V gene has CDR1 DFQATT and CDR2 SNEGSKA (reference sequence). The CDR3 is 12 amino acids. Here the CDR3 DNA reads TGCAGTGCCAGCGAAAGGGGGACTGAAGCTTTCTTT. Its translation is CSASERGTEAFF.

This chain uses TRBV6-2 or TRBV6-3 with TRBJ1-5; D is ambiguous. Trimming pared 0 bases from V and 5 bases from J, leaving 8 bases between. This CDR3 region has 14 residues. Germline V gene lookup returns CDR1 MNHEY and CDR2 SVGEGT. The CDR3 coding sequence is TGTGCCAGCAGTTACTCGAGGTGGGATCAGCCCCAGCATTTT. Protein product: CASSYSRWDQPQHF.

The chain joins TRBV20-1 to TRBJ2-1, with D possibly being TRBD1 or TRBD2 (5 bases each). This CDR3 has 14 amino acids. Germline CDR1 DFQATT, CDR2 SNEGSKA (reference sequence). As DNA, the CDR3 is TGCAGCGGCCTGAGGGACCGCTTTAATAAGGGGCAGTTCTTC. Its protein is CSGLRDRFNKGQFF.

This clonotype was detected a few times. This chain joins TRBV7-2 and TRBJ1-4; 7 bases agree with TRBD1. This CDR3 has 17 residues. Germline V gives CDR1 SGHTA, CDR2 FQGNSA. The V segment lost 0 bases and the J segment 0 bases; nucleotides outside the gene matches: 4. The CDR3 here is CASSLAAQGATNEKLFF. Here the CDR3 DNA reads TGTGCCAGCAGCTTAGCCGCGCAGGGGGCAACTAATGAAAAACTGTTTTTT.

This clonotype was picked up a small number of times. This sequence joins TRBV10-2 and TRBJ1-2; 7 nucleotides align to TRBD1. Germline CDR1 is WSHSY and CDR2 is SAAADI. This CDR3 is 12 amino acids long. V shed 8 bases, J shed 7 bases, and the junction held 7 bases outside the gene matches. The CDR3 is CASGGGAIGYTF. The CDR3, as DNA: TGCGCCAGCGGAGGGGGCGCAATTGGCTACACCTTC.

This clonotype was counted only a few times. The rearrangement joins TRBV14 to TRBJ2-3; D not resolved. Per the germline V gene, CDR1 is SGHDN and CDR2 is FVKESK. Trimming cost V 0 bases and J 2 bases, with 9 bases left between them. The CDR3 sequence is 15 residues long. The CDR3 coding sequence is TGTGCCAGCAGCCAAGATCCGGACCCCACAGATACGCAGTATTTT. It is translated as CASSQDPDPTDTQYF.

V and J are TRBV11-2 and TRBJ2-2; 9 bases map to TRBD1. Germline CDR1 and CDR2: SGHAT and FQNNGV. The CDR3 is 16 amino acids. The junction had 5 bases not matched to a gene; V was cut back by 3 bases and J by 3 bases. CDR3 DNA sequence: TGTGCCAGCAGCTTTACACAGGGGGCTGACACCGGGGAGCTGTTTTTT. Amino acids: CASSFTQGADTGELFF. The complete variable domain, with remaining parts taken from reference TRBV11-2 and TRBJ2-2, reads EAGVAQSPRYKIIEKRQSVAFWCNPISGHATLYWYQQILGQGPKLLIQFQNNGVVDDSQLPKDRFSAERLKGVDSTLKIQPAKLEDSAVYLCASSFTQGADTGELFFGEGSRLTVL.

This clonotype has just one count. This sequence joins TRBV21-1 and TRBJ1-1. TRBV21-1 is a documented pseudogene. The CDR3 extends over 15 amino acids. In DNA form, the CDR3 reads TGTGCCAGCAGCAAAAGGGCAGACATGAACACTGAAGCTTTCTTT. As protein: CASSKRADMNTEAFF.

The genes are TRBV27 and TRBJ2-3; D not certain. The CDR3 extends over 14 amino acids. The V gene's germline CDR1 is MNHEY and CDR2 SMNVEV (reference sequence). V was cut by 0 bases and J by 3 bases, with 7 bases left in between. CDR3 nucleotide sequence: TGTGCCAGCAGTTTATCTTTCTGGACAGATACGCAGTATTTT. Protein: CASSLSFWTDTQYF.

This clonotype has only a few counts. The V and J genes are TRBV2 and TRBJ2-5, with D possibly matching TRBD2 (5 bases). The germline V gene encodes CDR1 SNHLY and CDR2 FYNNEI. The ends were cut back, 11 bases at V and 2 bases at J, with 12 bases in the middle. The CDR3 spans 12 residues. CDR3 loop: CAGRTAQETQYF. The CDR3 bases are TGTGCCGGCCGGACTGCACAAGAGACCCAGTACTTC.

The J gene is TRBJ1-5, the V gene TRBV20-1; 10 positions match TRBD1. With 6 bases clipped from V and 4 bases from J, the junction kept 3 bases outside the gene matches. Germline values: CDR1 DFQATT, CDR2 SNEGSKA (reference sequence). The CDR3 length is 13 residues. The CDR3 DNA follows: TGCAGTGCCCTGGGACAGGGGAATCAGCCCCAGCATTTT. It codes for CSALGQGNQPQHF.

A few counts support this clonotype. This rearrangement joins TRBV7-2 to TRBJ1-2, with 8 nucleotides matching TRBD1. The CDR3 has 16 residues. Germline V gene sequence: CDR1 SGHTA, CDR2 FQGNSA. Germline trimming cut 1 base from V and 2 bases from J; bases unmatched to any gene: 6. Here the CDR3 reads CASSLGAGGGNYGYTF. CDR3 bases: TGTGCCAGCAGCTTAGGGGCAGGGGGCGGGAACTATGGCTACACCTTC.

This clonotype occurred a few times. This chain connects TRBV13 to TRBJ1-2; TRBD1 matches at 9 bases. V lost 1 base and J lost 8; bases outside the gene matches: 5. The CDR3 totals 14 residues. Germline CDR1 is PRHDT and CDR2 is FYEKMQ (reference sequence). The CDR3 sequence is CASSLVGTGNGYTF. For the CDR3, the DNA is TGTGCCAGCAGCTTAGTAGGGACAGGGAACGGCTACACCTTC.